This T cell receptor (beta chain) was recorded in a study of OX40 agonist ivuxolimab in advanced cancers. Looking at the study overall: Patients were dosed with the agonistic anti-OX40 (CD134) antibody ivuxolimab. Every 2 weeks, patients received ivuxolimab intravenously, dosed at 0.01 to 10 mg/kg.

Excluded were patients having autoimmune disease history or systemic immunosuppression. Repertoires were generated with immunoSEQ multiplex PCR, while TCRdb's copy carries only in-frame clones and drops some. The data show about 90,000 clones, roughly nine tenths seen once. The CDR3 runs to 15 residues. Germline V CDR1 and CDR2: MDHEN, SYDVKM. J was trimmed by 6 bases and V by 1 base; bases with no gene match: 6. This clone was detected only a few times. J is TRBJ2-7 and V is TRBV28, with 10 bases aligning to TRBD2. Material: CD4+ or CD8+ T cells sorted from blood, obtained in a trial of the OX40 agonist ivuxolimab. The source is an adult with an advanced solid tumor such as melanoma, head and neck, liver or kidney cancer. The CDR3 sequence: CASSLFGSGRLEQYF. In DNA, the CDR3 is TGTGCCAGCAGTTTATTTGGTAGCGGGAGGCTCGAGCAGTACTTC.